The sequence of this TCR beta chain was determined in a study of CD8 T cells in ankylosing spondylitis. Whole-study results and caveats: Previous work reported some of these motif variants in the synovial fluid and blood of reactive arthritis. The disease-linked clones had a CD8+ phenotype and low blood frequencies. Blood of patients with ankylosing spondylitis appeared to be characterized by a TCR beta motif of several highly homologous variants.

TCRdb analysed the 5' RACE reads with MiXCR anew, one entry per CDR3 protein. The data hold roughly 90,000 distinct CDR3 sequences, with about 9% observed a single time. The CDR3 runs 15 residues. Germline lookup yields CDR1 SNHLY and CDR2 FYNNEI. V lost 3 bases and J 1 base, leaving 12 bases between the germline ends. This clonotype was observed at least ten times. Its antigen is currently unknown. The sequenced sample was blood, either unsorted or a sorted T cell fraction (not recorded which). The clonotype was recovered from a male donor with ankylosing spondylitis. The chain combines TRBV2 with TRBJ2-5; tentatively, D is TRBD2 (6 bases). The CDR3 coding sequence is TGTGCCAGCAGTGAGGGGGGATCGACCCAAGAGACCCAGTACTTC. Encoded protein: CASSEGGSTQETQYF.